This T cell receptor beta chain was sequenced during a study of blood T cell repertoires in COVID-19. Study background: Samples representing acute and convalescent COVID-19 were sourced from the United States, Italy and Spain. Sources were T cells, B-cell-depleted T cells, or PBMCs; the material itself was cDNA or gDNA.

Original methodology: Counts of nucleated cells, estimated from reference gene primer amplification, were obtained. Clones were read by immunoSEQ multiplex PCR, and TCRdb kept only the in-frame ones, dropping some. Clone size and V and J calls were adopted from that table, with D and trimming inferred from the DNA. Here the sample spans some 150,000 clones, 80% being singletons. Between the trimmed V and J ends, which lost 3 bases and 3 bases, there was a span of 18 bases. Germline V gene data show CDR1 as LGHNA and CDR2 as YSLEER. The CDR3 consists of 17 residues. The clonotype originates from a man between 60 and 75 years old with acute or convalescent COVID-19. The sample consisted of peripheral blood. V and J are TRBV4-3 and TRBJ2-4, with D tentatively TRBD1 (6 bases). In DNA, the CDR3 is TGCGCCAGCAGCCAGGGGGCCCAAATCCGGGGCAAAAACATTCAGTACTTC. This sequence encodes CASSQGAQIRGKNIQYF.